This T cell receptor (beta chain) was observed in a study of OX40 agonist ivuxolimab in advanced cancers. Across the whole study: Patients received intravenous ivuxolimab every 2 weeks at 0.01 to 10 mg/kg.

Profiling relied on immunoSEQ multiplex PCR, and the TCRdb table lists in-frame clones only, not all of them. The sample carries about 92,000 clones, approximately 90% recorded once. Study conclusions and caveats: Patients with a partial response at 0.1-3.0 mg/kg had among the lowest clonal expansion. Circulating CD4+ and CD8+ T cells showed clonal expansion by week 6 at 0.1 to 3.0 mg/kg.

This clone has only one observation. The antigen remains unidentified. Other DNA sequences within the sample encode an identical CDR3. The material was CD4+ or CD8+ T cells sorted from blood, obtained in a trial of the OX40 agonist ivuxolimab. This receptor was taken from an adult with an advanced solid tumor such as melanoma, head and neck, liver or kidney cancer.

The CDR3 sequence is CASSLTSPETQYF. In DNA form, the CDR3 reads TGTGCCAGCTCGCTGACTAGCCCGGAGACCCAGTACTTC. The J gene is TRBJ2-5, the V gene TRBV18; 7 positions agree with TRBD2. Trimming at V came to 6 bases and at J to 5 bases, leaving 6 bases not matched to a gene. The CDR3 is 13 residues long. Germline-derived CDR1 and CDR2 are KGHSH and LQKENI.